One sample yielded the 7 T cell receptor beta chains listed below, sequenced in a study of blood T cell repertoires in COVID-19. The table came from immunoSEQ multiplex PCR; TCRdb's copy has only in-frame clones and leaves some out. The sample includes more than 200,000 clones, 75% to 90% of them seen just once. The specimen was peripheral blood. Receptors originate from a man aged 30 to 45 with active or convalescent COVID-19.

This rearrangement joins TRBV4-2 to TRBJ1-4; tentatively, D is TRBD1 (5 bases). Germline CDR1 reads LGHNA; CDR2 reads YNFKEQ. This CDR3 has 13 residues. Trimming pared 7 bases from V and 3 bases from J, leaving 9 bases between. CDR3 nucleotide sequence: TGTGCCAGCACCTCAGGGTCTAATGAAAAACTGTTTTTT. This encodes CASTSGSNEKLFF.

This chain connects TRBV9 to TRBJ2-5; 8 bases agree with TRBD2. The germline gives CDR1 SGDLS, CDR2 YYNGEE. The CDR3 is 15 residues long. Losses at the gene ends were 0 bases for V and 2 bases for J; bases not matched to a gene: 3. The CDR3 coding sequence is TGTGCCAGCAGCGTAGGGCCGGGGGGGCAAGAGACCCAGTACTTC. This codes for CASSVGPGGQETQYF.

Of note for this clone: Within the sample, other DNA sequences also encode this same CDR3. This sequence joins TRBV2 and TRBJ1-1; D is ambiguous. V was pared by 1 base and J by 0 bases, with 3 bases between. The CDR3 is made up of 13 amino acids. Germline V gene lookup returns CDR1 SNHLY and CDR2 FYNNEI. The CDR3 region is CASSEGVNTEAFF. CDR3 in DNA: TGTGCCAGCAGTGAAGGAGTGAACACTGAAGCTTTCTTT.

The chain employs TRBV6-4 and TRBJ1-5, with D possibly TRBD1 on 6 matching bases. The V gene's germline CDR1 is MRHNA and CDR2 SNTAGT. This CDR3 has 14 residues. V was pared by 2 bases and J by 6 bases, with 11 bases between. The CDR3 loop reads CASSDRGGGQPQHF. DNA of the CDR3: TGTGCCAGCAGTGACCGGGGGGGCGGTCAGCCCCAGCATTTT.

This clone showed up just once. CDR3 residues: CASSEYIGRNSPLHF. The CDR3 coding sequence is TGTGCCAGCAGTGAATATATCGGGAGGAATTCACCCCTCCACTTT. The chain uses TRBV25-1 and TRBJ1-6; no clear D gene. V was pared by 0 bases and J by 7 bases, with 10 bases between. Germline values: CDR1 MGHDK, CDR2 SYGVNS. This CDR3 is 15 amino acids long.

V and J are TRBV7-6 and TRBJ2-3, with 9 bases identical to TRBD2. This CDR3 is built from 14 residues. V lost 7 bases, J lost 5 bases, and 7 bases stayed unmatched. The germline V gene encodes CDR1 SGHVS and CDR2 FNYEAQ. This CDR3 is CASTLGLAVDTQYF. CDR3 nucleotides: TGTGCCAGCACCTTGGGACTAGCCGTAGATACGCAGTATTTT.

This sequence joins TRBV7-9 and TRBJ2-4; 7 bases match TRBD2. The CDR3 covers 15 residues. Germline V lookup: CDR1 SEHNR, CDR2 FQNEAQ (reference sequence). V trimming: 4 bases; J trimming: 3 bases; junction bases outside the gene matches: 6. The CDR3 coding sequence is TGTGCCAGCAGCTGGGAGGGTAGTGTCAAAAACATTCAGTACTTC. Its protein is CASSWEGSVKNIQYF.